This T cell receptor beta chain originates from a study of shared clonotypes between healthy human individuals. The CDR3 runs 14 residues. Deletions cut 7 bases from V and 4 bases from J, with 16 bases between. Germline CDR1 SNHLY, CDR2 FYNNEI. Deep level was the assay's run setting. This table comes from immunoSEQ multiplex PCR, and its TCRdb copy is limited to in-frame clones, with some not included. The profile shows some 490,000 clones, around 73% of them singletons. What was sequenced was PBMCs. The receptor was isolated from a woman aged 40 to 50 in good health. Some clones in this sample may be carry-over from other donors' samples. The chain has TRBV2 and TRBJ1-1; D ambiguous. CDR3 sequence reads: CASTLQGGSTEAFF. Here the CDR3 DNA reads TGTGCCAGCACCCTCCAAGGAGGGTCCACTGAAGCTTTCTTT.